This T cell receptor (beta chain) was captured by sequencing in a study of cytomegalovirus exposure and HLA in healthy donors. Per the germline V gene, CDR1 is SNHLY and CDR2 is FYNNEI. Losses at the gene ends were 8 bases for V and 6 bases for J; bases not matched to a gene: 12. CDR3 length equals 15 residues. In this sample, this clone turned up once. The antigen remains undetermined. Measured with immunoSEQ multiplex PCR; TCRdb has only the in-frame clones, and not every one. The sample has some 140,000 clones; roughly nine tenths are singletons. Study-wide results and caveats: Listed as cytomegalovirus-associated were 150 to 200 TCR beta chains.

The specimen sequenced was PBMCs. The source of this sequence is a woman aged 18-29 years in good health and CMV-seropositive. The rearrangement links TRBV2 to TRBJ1-5, with TRBD1 matching 8 bases. DNA of the CDR3: TGTGCCAGCGAAAGCGGGACAGGATTCGGTCAGCCCCAGCATTTT. The encoded protein is CASESGTGFGQPQHF.